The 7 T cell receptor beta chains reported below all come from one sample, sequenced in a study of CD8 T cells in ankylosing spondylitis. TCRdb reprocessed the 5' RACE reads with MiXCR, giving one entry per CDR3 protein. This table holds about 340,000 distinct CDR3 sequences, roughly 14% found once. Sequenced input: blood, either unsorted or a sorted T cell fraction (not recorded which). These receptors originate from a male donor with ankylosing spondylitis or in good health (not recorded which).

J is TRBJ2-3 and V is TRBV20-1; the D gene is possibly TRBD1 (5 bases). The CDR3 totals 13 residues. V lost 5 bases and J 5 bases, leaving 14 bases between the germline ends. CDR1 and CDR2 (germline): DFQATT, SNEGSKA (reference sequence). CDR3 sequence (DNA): TGCAGTGCTTCCCTACAAACAGGAGATACGCAGTATTTT. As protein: CSASLQTGDTQYF.

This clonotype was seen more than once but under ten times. Here the CDR3 reads CASSHGQGAIGYTF. CDR3 in DNA: TGCGCCAGCAGCCATGGACAGGGGGCGATCGGCTACACCTTC. J is TRBJ1-2 and V is TRBV4-1; 11 positions match TRBD1. Per germline, CDR1 MGHRA and CDR2 YSYEKL. The CDR3 extends over 14 amino acids. Germline trimming cut 3 bases from V and 8 bases from J; bases unmatched to any gene: 5.

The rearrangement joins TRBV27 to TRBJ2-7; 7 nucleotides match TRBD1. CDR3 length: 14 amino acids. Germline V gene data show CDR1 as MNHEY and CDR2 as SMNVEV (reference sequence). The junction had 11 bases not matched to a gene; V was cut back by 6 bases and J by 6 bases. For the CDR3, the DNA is TGTGCCAGCAGGACCGGGACAGCCCCCGGCGAGCAGTACTTC. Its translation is CASRTGTAPGEQYF.

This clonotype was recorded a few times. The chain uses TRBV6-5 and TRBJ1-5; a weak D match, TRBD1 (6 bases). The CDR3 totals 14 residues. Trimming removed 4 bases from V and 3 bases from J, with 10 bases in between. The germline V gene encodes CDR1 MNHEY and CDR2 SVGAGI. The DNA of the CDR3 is TGTGCCAGCAGTTCCGGACAGCACAATCAGCCCCAGCATTTT. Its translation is CASSSGQHNQPQHF.

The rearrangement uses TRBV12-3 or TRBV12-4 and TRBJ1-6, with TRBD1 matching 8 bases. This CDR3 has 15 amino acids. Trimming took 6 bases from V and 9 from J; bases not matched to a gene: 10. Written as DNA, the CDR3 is TGTGCCAGCAGCACGGGACAGGTGGTGGGTTCACCCCTCCACTTT. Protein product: CASSTGQVVGSPLHF.

The CDR3 sequence: CSARGGGGTGELFF. The CDR3 region has the DNA TGCAGTGCTAGAGGCGGAGGGGGGACCGGGGAGCTGTTTTTT. The V and J genes are TRBV20-1 and TRBJ2-2; D possibly matches TRBD1 or TRBD2 (6 bases each). V shed 1 base and J shed 5 bases, with 11 bases lying between them. This CDR3 region has 14 residues. Germline V gene data show CDR1 as DFQATT and CDR2 as SNEGSKA (reference sequence).

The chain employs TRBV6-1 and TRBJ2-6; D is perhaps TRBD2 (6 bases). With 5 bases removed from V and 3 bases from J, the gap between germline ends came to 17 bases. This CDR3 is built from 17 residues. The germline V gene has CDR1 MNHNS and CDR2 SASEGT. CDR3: CASSPIGGAGGANVLTF. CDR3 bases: TGTGCCAGCAGTCCCATTGGAGGGGCGGGTGGGGCCAACGTCCTGACTTTC.